Shown below are 15 T cell receptor beta chains from a single sample sequenced in a study of T cell responses to AZD1222 COVID-19 vaccine. Clones were sequenced by immunoSEQ multiplex PCR, and TCRdb holds only the in-frame ones, with some missing. The sample holds about 150,000 clones, more than 85% seen once. Sequencing was performed on peripheral blood, taken 28 days after the second AZD1222 dose. These receptors all stem from an adult who received the AZD1222 COVID-19 vaccine.

V gene TRBV6-1 combines with J gene TRBJ2-5, with TRBD2 matching 12 bases. The length of the CDR3 is 18 residues. Germline assignment: CDR1 MNHNS and CDR2 SASEGT. Losses at the gene ends were 2 bases for V and 5 bases for J; bases not matched to a gene: 12. CDR3 DNA sequence: TGTGCCAGCAGTGAATCCCTAGCGGGAGGGCCTTCCATGGAGACCCAGTACTTC. It codes for CASSESLAGGPSMETQYF.

The chain employs TRBV14 and TRBJ1-1; D unclear. V was pared by 0 bases and J by 11 bases, with 13 bases between. The CDR3 loop spans 13 amino acids. Germline V CDR1 and CDR2: SGHDN, FVKESK. CDR3 loop: CASSQEDVGLAFF. The CDR3 nucleotides read TGTGCCAGCAGCCAAGAAGACGTCGGATTGGCTTTCTTT.

This sequence joins TRBV5-1 and TRBJ2-1, with TRBD2 matching 8 bases. V trimming: 4 bases; J trimming: 9 bases; junction bases outside the gene matches: 15. The CDR3 extends over 16 amino acids. The germline CDR1 and CDR2 sequences are SGHRS and YFSETQ. In DNA form, the CDR3 reads TGCGCCAGCAGCCCCGCCTTGAGCGGGAGCTTTAGTGAGCAGTTCTTC. Protein sequence: CASSPALSGSFSEQFF.

In this sample, this clone turned up once. The gene calls are TRBV1 and TRBJ1-5. TRBV1 is a listed pseudogene. The CDR3 has 14 residues. This chain's CDR3 is CTSSHRRSNQPQHF. The CDR3 coding sequence is TGCACCAGCAGCCACAGACGTAGCAATCAGCCCCAGCATTTT.

This sequence joins TRBV11-3 and TRBJ1-2; D perhaps matches TRBD1 (5 bases). Trimming took 5 bases from V and 8 from J, leaving 18 bases between them. This CDR3 has 14 amino acids. Germline CDR1 SGHNT, CDR2 YENEEA. The CDR3 DNA follows: TGTGCCAGCAGCCACTCGGCAGGGCGGGAAGGCTACACCTTC. Protein product: CASSHSAGREGYTF.

This chain uses TRBV27 with TRBJ2-1; perhaps TRBD2 as D (5 bases). V was pared by 6 bases and J by 9 bases, with 12 bases between. Germline V gene data show CDR1 as MNHEY and CDR2 as SMNVEV (reference sequence). This CDR3 spans 12 amino acids. This CDR3 is CASRGLRAEQFF. For the CDR3, the DNA is TGTGCCAGCAGAGGTTTGAGGGCTGAGCAGTTCTTC.

This chain joins TRBV25-1 and TRBJ2-1; 7 bases line up with TRBD2. The CDR3 has 15 residues. In germline, CDR1 is MGHDK, CDR2 SYGVNS. V gave up 2 bases and J gave up 3 bases; unmatched junction bases: 4. CDR3 amino acids: CASSEKRGDYNEQFF. The CDR3 DNA sequence: TGTGCCAGCAGTGAAAAACGGGGGGACTACAATGAGCAGTTCTTC.

The chain combines TRBV18 with TRBJ2-3, with 7 bases fitting TRBD2. CDR1 KGHSH and CDR2 LQKENI come from the germline V gene. The CDR3 length is 16 residues. Losses at the gene ends were 1 base for V and 0 bases for J; bases not matched to a gene: 4. CDR3 loop: CASSPRLAASTDTQYF. As DNA, the CDR3 is TGTGCCAGCTCACCACGCCTAGCGGCTAGCACAGATACGCAGTATTTT.

The V and J genes are TRBV28 and TRBJ2-7; the D gene is possibly TRBD1 (6 bases). This CDR3 has 18 residues. Per germline, CDR1 MDHEN and CDR2 SYDVKM. The V gene lost 5 bases and the J gene lost 2 bases, with 25 bases spanning the gap. The CDR3 DNA follows: TGTGCCAGCAGTCGACAGGTGCCTATCGGTTATGCGACCTACGAGCAGTACTTC. Its protein product is CASSRQVPIGYATYEQYF.

The chain combines TRBV7-8 with TRBJ1-1; 10 nucleotides match TRBD1. The CDR3 has 16 residues. With 5 bases clipped from V and 2 bases from J, the junction kept 8 bases outside the gene matches. Germline CDR1 SGHVS, CDR2 FQNEAQ. This CDR3 is CASSARDRGSNTEAFF. In DNA, the CDR3 is TGTGCCAGCAGCGCCCGGGACAGGGGATCCAACACTGAAGCTTTCTTT.

In the case of this clone: Germline is not matched at one junction end, which may reflect a read error. The CDR3 DNA reads TGTGCCAGCAGTCTAGCGAGGGTTGAGACCCAGTACTTC. Translated: CASSLARVETQYF. The chain carries TRBV12-3 or TRBV12-4 and TRBJ2-5; the D gene is possibly TRBD2 (6 bases). The CDR3 loop spans 13 amino acids.

The chain combines TRBV19 with TRBJ1-1; no firm D call. Germline V gene data show CDR1 as LNHDA and CDR2 as SQIVND (reference sequence). The V and J ends lost 5 bases and 0 bases respectively, with 1 base between them. The CDR3 consists of 11 residues. CDR3 DNA sequence: TGTGCCAGTAGTTTGAACACTGAAGCTTTCTTT. Translation: CASSLNTEAFF.

This sequence joins TRBV28 and TRBJ2-3; no firm D call. Germline CDR1 MDHEN, CDR2 SYDVKM. V lost 7 bases and J lost 2, with 4 bases in between. This CDR3 spans 11 amino acids. CDR3 in amino acids: CASKDTDTQYF. The CDR3 DNA reads as TGTGCCAGCAAGGACACAGATACGCAGTATTTT.

This clone was recorded once. This chain connects TRBV7-9 to TRBJ2-7, with D possibly matching TRBD1 (9 bases). Germline V gene lookup returns CDR1 SEHNR and CDR2 FQNEAQ (reference sequence). V was shortened by 6 bases and J by 2 bases, with 20 bases between the two germline ends. CDR3 size: 16 residues. The CDR3 sequence is CASSYISGDRAYEQYF. In nucleotides, the CDR3 is TGTGCCAGCAGTTATATTAGCGGGGACAGGGCCTACGAGCAGTACTTC.

The genes are TRBV7-2 and TRBJ2-1; 9 bases line up with TRBD2. The CDR3 runs to 15 residues. CDR1 SGHTA and CDR2 FQGNSA come from the germline V gene. The V and J ends lost 4 bases and 11 bases, in that order; junction bases with no gene match: 12. Written as DNA, the CDR3 is TGTGCCAGCAGCTCCGGGGGGTTAGCGGGAGTCCAGCAGTTCTTC. Its protein product is CASSSGGLAGVQQFF.